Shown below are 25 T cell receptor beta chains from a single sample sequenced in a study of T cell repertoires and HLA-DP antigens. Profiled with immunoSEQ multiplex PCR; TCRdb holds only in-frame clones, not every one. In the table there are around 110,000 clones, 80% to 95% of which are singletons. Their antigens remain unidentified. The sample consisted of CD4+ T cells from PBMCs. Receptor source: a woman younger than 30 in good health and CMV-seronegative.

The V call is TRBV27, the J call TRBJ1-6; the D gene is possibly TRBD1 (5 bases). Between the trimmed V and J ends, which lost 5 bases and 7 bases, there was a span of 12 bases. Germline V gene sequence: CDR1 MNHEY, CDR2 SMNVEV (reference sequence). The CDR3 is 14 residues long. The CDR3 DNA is TGTGCCAGCAGTACCGGGACTAAGAATTCACCCCTCCACTTT. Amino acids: CASSTGTKNSPLHF.

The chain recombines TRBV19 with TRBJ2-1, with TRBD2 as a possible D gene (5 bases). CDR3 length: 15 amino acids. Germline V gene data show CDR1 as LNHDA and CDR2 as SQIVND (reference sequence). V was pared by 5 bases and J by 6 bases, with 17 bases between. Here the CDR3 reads CASSQAGNRFNEQFF. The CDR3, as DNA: TGTGCCAGTAGTCAAGCCGGGAACCGTTTCAATGAGCAGTTCTTC.

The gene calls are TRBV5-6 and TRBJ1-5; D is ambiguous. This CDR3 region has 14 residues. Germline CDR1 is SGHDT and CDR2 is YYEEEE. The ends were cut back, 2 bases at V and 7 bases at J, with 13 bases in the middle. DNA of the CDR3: TGTGCCAGCAGCTTAGGCAGGTATGGCCAGCCCCAGCATTTT. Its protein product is CASSLGRYGQPQHF.

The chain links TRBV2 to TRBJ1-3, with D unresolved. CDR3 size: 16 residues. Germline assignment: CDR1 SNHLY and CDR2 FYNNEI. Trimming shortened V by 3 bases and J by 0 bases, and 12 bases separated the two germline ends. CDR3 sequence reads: CASSDRAASSGNTIYF. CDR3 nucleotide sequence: TGTGCCAGCAGTGATCGAGCGGCGAGCTCTGGAAACACCATATATTTT.

CDR3 amino acids: CASSERRVNTGELFF. CDR3 coding DNA: TGTGCCAGCAGTGAAAGGAGGGTGAACACCGGGGAGCTGTTTTTT. The chain has TRBV2 and TRBJ2-2; weak D call: TRBD2 (6 bases). The CDR3 runs to 15 residues. Germline V gene lookup returns CDR1 SNHLY and CDR2 FYNNEI. V was pared by 2 bases and J by 1 base, with 8 bases between.

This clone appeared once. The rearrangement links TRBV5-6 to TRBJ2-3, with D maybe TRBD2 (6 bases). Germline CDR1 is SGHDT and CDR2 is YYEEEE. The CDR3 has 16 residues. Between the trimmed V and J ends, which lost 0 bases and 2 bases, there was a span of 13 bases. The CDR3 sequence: CASSLAREPITDTQYF. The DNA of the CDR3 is TGTGCCAGCAGCTTGGCACGGGAGCCTATCACAGATACGCAGTATTTT. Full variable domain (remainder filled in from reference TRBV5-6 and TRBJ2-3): DAGVTQSPTHLIKTRGQQVTLRCSPKSGHDTVSWYQQALGQGPQFIFQYYEEEERQRGNFPDRFSGHQFPNYSSELNVNALLLGDSALYLCASSLAREPITDTQYFGPGTRLTVL.

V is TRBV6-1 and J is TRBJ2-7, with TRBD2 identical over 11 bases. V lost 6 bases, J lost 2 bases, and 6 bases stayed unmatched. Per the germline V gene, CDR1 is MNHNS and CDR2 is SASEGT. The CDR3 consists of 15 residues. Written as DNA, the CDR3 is TGTGCCAGCAGCGTAGCGGGAGGGCCCCCCTACGAGCAGTACTTC. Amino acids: CASSVAGGPPYEQYF.

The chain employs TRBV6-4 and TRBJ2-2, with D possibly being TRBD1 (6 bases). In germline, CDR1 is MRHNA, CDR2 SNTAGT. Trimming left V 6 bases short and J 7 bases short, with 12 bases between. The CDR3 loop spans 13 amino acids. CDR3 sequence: CASSTTGLGELFF. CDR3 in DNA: TGTGCCAGCAGCACAACAGGGCTCGGGGAGCTGTTTTTT.

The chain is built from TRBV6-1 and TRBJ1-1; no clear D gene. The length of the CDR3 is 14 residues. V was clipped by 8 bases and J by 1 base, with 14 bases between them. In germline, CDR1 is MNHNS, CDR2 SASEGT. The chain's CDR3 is CASLEWQQNTEAFF. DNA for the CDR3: TGTGCCAGCCTGGAGTGGCAGCAGAACACTGAAGCTTTCTTT.

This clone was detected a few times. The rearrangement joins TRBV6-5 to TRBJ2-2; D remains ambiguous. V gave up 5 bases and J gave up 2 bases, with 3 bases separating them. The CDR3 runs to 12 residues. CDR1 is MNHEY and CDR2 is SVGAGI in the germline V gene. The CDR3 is CASSRNTGELFF. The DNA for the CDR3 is TGTGCCAGCAGTAGAAACACCGGGGAGCTGTTTTTT.

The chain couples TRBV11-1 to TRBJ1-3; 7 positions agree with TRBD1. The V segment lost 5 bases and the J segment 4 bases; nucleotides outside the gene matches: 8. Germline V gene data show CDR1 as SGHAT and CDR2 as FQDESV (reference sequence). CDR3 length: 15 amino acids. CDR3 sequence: CASSPGQLRGNTIYF. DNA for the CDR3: TGTGCCAGCAGCCCGGGACAGCTTCGCGGAAACACCATATATTTT.

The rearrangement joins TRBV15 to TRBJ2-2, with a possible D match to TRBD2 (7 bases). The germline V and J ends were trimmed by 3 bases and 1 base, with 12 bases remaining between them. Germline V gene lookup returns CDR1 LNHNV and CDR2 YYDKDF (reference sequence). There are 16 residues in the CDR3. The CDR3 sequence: CATSRGGTLNTGELFF. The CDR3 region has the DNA TGTGCCACCAGCAGGGGGGGGACATTGAACACCGGGGAGCTGTTTTTT.

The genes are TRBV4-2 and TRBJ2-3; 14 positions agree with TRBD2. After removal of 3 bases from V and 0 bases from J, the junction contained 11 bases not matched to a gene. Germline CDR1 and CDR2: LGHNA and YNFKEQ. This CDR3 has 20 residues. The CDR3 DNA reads TGTGCCAGCAGCCATCCCGGAGGGACTAGCGGGGGTGAGAGCACAGATACGCAGTATTTT. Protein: CASSHPGGTSGGESTDTQYF.

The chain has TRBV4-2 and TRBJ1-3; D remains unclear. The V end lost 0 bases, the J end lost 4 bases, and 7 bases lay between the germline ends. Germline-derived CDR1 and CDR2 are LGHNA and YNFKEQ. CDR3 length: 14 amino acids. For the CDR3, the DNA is TGTGCCAGCAGCCAAGATTTAGGCGGAAACACCATATATTTT. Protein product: CASSQDLGGNTIYF.

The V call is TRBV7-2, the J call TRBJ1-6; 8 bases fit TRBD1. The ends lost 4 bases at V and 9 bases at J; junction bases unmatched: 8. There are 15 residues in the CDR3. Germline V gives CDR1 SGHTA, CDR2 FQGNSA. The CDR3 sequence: CASSSHGQGISPLHF. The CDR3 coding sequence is TGTGCCAGCAGCTCCCACGGACAGGGAATTTCACCCCTCCACTTT. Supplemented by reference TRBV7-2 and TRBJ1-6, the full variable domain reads GAGVSQSPSNKVTEKGKDVELRCDPISGHTALYWYRQSLGQGLEFLIYFQGNSAPDKSGLPSDRFSAERTGGSVSTLTIQRTQQEDSAVYLCASSSHGQGISPLHFGNGTRLTVT.

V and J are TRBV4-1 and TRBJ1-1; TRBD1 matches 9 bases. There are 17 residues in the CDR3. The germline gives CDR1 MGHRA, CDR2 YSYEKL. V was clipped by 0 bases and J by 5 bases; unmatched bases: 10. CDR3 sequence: CASSQDLTGGLRTEAFF. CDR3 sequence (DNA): TGCGCCAGCAGCCAAGATTTAACAGGGGGCTTAAGGACTGAAGCTTTCTTT.

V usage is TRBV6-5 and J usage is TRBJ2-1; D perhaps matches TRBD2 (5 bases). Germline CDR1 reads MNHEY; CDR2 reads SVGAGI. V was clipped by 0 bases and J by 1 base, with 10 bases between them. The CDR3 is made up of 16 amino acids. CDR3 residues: CASSYSSSASYNEQFF. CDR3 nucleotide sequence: TGTGCCAGCAGTTACTCGAGTAGCGCGTCCTACAATGAGCAGTTCTTC.

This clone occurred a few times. CDR3 DNA sequence: TGTGCCAGCAGCGACGGTCGGGGAGCTTTCTTT. It translates to CASSDGRGAFF. This chain connects TRBV7-3 to TRBJ1-1; D gene unclear. The CDR3 runs to 11 residues. CDR1 and CDR2 (germline): SGHTA, FQGTGA. Trimming left V 5 bases short and J 10 bases short, with 11 bases between.

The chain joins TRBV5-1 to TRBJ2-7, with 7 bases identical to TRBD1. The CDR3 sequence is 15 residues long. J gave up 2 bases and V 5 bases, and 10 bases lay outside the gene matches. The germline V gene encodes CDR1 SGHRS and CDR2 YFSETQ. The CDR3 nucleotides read TGCGCCAGCAGTCCCTTCCCGGGACAGCCCTACGAGCAGTACTTC. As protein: CASSPFPGQPYEQYF.

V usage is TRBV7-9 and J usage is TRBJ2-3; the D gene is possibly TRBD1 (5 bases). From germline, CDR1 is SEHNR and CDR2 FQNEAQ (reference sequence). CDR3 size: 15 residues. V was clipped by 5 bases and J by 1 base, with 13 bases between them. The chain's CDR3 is CASSPRGTGTDTQYF. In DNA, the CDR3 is TGTGCCAGCAGCCCAAGGGGTACGGGCACAGATACGCAGTATTTT.

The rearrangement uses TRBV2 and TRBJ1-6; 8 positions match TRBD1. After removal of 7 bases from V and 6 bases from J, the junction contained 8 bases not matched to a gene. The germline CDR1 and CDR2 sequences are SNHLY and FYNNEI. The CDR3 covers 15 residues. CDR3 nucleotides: TGTGCCAGCACGCCCTTTGACAGGGGTAATTCACCCCTCCACTTT. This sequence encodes CASTPFDRGNSPLHF.

CDR3 residues: CSVASGVGTDTQYF. The CDR3 nucleotides are TGCAGCGTTGCTAGCGGGGTGGGCACAGATACGCAGTATTTT. The chain recombines TRBV29-1 with TRBJ2-3; 9 bases match TRBD2. V was clipped by 4 bases and J by 1 base; unmatched bases: 3. From germline, CDR1 is SQVTM and CDR2 ANQGSEA. The CDR3 totals 14 residues.

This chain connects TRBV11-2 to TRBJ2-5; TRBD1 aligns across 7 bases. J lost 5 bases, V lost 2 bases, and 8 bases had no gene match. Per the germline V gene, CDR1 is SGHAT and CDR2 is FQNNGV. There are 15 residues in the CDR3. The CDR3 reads CASSLLVDRDETQYF. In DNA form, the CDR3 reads TGTGCCAGCAGCTTATTGGTAGACAGGGATGAGACCCAGTACTTC. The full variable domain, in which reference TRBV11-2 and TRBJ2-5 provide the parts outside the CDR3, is EAGVAQSPRYKIIEKRQSVAFWCNPISGHATLYWYQQILGQGPKLLIQFQNNGVVDDSQLPKDRFSAERLKGVDSTLKIQPAKLEDSAVYLCASSLLVDRDETQYFGPGTRLLVL.

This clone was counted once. The CDR3 protein is CASSPQLQETQYF. The CDR3 DNA sequence: TGCGCCAGCAGCCCACAGTTACAAGAGACCCAGTACTTC. The chain joins TRBV5-1 to TRBJ2-5, with unresolved D. Between the trimmed V and J ends, which lost 4 bases and 2 bases, there was a span of 9 bases. Per germline, CDR1 SGHRS and CDR2 YFSETQ. This CDR3 is built from 13 residues.

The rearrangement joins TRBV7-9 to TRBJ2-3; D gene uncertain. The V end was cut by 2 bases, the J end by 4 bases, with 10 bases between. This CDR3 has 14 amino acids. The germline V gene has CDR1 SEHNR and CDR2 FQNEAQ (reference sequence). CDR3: CASSLRGVSDTQYF. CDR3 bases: TGTGCCAGCAGCTTACGTGGGGTCTCAGATACGCAGTATTTT.